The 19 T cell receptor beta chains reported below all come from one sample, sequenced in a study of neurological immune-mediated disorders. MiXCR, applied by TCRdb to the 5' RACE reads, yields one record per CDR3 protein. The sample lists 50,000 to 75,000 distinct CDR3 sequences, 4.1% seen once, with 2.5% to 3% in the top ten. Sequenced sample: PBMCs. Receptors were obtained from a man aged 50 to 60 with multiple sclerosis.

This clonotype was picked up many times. The CDR3 DNA is TGTGCCAGCAGCTTGGCCTTTGACACAGTATCAAACATTCAGTACTTC. Translating gives CASSLAFDTVSNIQYF. The chain carries TRBV5-5 and TRBJ2-4; no definite D call. CDR1 and CDR2 from the germline V gene are SGHKS and YYEKEE (reference sequence). The CDR3 sequence is 16 residues long. Deletions cut 0 bases from V and 6 bases from J, with 16 bases between.

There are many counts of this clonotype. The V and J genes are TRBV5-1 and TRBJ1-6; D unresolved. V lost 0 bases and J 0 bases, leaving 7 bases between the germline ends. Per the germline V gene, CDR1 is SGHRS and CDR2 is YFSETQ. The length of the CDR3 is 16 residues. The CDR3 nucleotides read TGCGCCAGCAGCTTGGCCGGGAGCTCCTATAATTCACCCCTCCACTTT. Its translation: CASSLAGSSYNSPLHF.

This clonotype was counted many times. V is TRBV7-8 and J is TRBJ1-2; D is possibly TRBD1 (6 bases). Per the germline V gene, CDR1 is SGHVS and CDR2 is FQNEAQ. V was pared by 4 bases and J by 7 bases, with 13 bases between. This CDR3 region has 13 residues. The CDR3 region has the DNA TGTGCCAGCAGCTCGGGGCCCAGGGGTGGCTACACCTTC. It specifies CASSSGPRGGYTF.

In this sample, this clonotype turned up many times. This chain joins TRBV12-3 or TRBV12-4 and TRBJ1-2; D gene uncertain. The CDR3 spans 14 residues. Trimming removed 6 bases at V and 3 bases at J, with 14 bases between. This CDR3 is CASRPDTSYYGYTF. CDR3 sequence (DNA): TGTGCCAGCAGGCCTGACACATCTTACTATGGCTACACCTTC.

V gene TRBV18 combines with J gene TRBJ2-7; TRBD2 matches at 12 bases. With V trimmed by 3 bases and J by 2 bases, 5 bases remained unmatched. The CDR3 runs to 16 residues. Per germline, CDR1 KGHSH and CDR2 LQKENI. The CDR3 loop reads CASSPMTSGGTYEQYV. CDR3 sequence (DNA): TGTGCCAGCTCACCGATGACTAGCGGGGGCACCTACGAGCAGTACGTC.

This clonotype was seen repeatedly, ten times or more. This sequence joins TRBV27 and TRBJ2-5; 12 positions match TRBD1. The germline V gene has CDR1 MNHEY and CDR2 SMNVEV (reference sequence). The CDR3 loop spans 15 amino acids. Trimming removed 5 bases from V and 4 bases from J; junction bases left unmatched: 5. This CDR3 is CASSKGTGGRETQYF. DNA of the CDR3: TGTGCCAGCAGTAAAGGGACAGGGGGCCGAGAGACCCAGTACTTC.

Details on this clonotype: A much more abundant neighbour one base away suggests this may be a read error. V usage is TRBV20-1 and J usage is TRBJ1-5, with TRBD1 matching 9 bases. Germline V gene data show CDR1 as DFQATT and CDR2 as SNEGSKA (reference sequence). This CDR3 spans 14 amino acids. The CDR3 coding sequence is TGCAGTGCTGGAGACAGGGGGAGAAATCAGCCCCAGAATTTT. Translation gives CSAGDRGRNQPQNF.

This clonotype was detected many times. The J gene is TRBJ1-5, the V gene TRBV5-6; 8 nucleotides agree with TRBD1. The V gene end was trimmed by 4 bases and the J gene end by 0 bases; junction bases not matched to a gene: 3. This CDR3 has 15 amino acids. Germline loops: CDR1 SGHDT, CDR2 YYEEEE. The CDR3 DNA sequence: TGTGCCAGCAGCGCGGGACAGGTTAGCAATCAGCCCCAGCATTTT. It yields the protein CASSAGQVSNQPQHF.

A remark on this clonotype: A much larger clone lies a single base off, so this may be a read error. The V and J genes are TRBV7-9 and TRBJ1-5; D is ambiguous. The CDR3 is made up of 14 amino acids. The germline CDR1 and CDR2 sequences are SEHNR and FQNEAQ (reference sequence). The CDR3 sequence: CASSLSSSIQPQHF. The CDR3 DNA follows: TGTGCCAGCAGCTTAAGCTCTAGCATTCAGCCCCAGCATTTT.

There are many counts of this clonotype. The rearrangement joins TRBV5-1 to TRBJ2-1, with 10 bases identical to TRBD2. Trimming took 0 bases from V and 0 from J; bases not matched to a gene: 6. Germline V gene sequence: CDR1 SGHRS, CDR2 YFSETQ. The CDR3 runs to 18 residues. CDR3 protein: CASSLASGGWSSYNEQFF. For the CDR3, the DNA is TGCGCCAGCAGCTTGGCTAGCGGGGGATGGAGCTCCTACAATGAGCAGTTCTTC.

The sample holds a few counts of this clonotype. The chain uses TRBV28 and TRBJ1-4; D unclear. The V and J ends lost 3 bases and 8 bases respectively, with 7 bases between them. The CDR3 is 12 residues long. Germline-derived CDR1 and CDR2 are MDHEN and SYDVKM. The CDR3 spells CASSLTDEKLFF. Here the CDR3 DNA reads TGTGCCAGCAGTTTGACCGACGAAAAACTGTTTTTT.

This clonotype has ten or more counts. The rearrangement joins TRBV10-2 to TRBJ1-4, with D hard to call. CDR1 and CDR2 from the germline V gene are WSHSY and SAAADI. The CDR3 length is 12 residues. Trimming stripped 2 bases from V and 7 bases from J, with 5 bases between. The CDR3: CASSERREKLFF. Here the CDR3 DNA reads TGCGCCAGCAGTGAGCGGCGTGAAAAACTGTTTTTT.

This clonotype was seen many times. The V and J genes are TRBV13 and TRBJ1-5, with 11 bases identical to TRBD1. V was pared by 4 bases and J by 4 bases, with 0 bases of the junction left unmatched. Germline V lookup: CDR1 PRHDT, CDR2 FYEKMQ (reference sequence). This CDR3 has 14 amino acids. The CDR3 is CASSWDRGNQPQHF. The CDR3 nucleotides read TGTGCCAGCAGCTGGGACAGGGGGAATCAGCCCCAGCATTTT.

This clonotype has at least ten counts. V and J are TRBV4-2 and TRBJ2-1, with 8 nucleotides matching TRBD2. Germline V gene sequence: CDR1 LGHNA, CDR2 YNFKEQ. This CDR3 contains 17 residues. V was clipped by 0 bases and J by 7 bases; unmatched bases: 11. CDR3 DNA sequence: TGTGCCAGCAGCCAAGATCTCCGGGGGGGCCGTGGGAATGAGCAGTTCTTC. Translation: CASSQDLRGGRGNEQFF.

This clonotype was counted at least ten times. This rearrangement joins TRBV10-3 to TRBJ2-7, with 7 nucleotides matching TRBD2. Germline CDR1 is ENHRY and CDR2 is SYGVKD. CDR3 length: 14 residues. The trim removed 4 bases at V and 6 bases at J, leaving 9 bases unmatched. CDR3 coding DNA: TGTGCCATCAGTGGAGCGGGAAGGCTAAGCGAGCAGTACTTC. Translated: CAISGAGRLSEQYF.

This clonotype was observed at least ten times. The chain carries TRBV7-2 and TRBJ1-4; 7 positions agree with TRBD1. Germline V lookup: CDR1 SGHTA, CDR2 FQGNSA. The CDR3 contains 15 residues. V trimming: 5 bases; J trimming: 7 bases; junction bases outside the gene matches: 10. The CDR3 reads CASSPDRARGEKLFF. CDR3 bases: TGTGCCAGCAGCCCTGACAGGGCCCGGGGTGAAAAACTGTTTTTT.

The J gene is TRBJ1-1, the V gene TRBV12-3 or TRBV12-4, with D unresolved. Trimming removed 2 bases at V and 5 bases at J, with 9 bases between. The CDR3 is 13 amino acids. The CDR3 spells CASSLPGLTEAFF. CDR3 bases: TGTGCCAGCAGTTTACCAGGTTTAACTGAAGCTTTCTTT.

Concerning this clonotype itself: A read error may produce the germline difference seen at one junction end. The CDR3 sequence: CASRPRGNERFF. The CDR3 DNA reads TGTGCCAGCAGGCCCAGGGGCAATGAGCGGTTCTTC. The chain has TRBV2 and TRBJ2-1; possible D gene TRBD1, 6 bases. This CDR3 comprises 12 residues. Germline CDR1 SNHLY, CDR2 FYNNEI.

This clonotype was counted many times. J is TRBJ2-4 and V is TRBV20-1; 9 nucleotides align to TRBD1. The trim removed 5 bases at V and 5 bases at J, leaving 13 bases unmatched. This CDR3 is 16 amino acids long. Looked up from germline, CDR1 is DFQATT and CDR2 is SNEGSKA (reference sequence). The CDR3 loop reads CSAPSRSQGAENIQYF. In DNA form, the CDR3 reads TGCAGTGCTCCCAGTCGATCACAGGGGGCCGAAAACATTCAGTACTTC.